This entry lists 17 T cell receptor beta chains sequenced from one sample in a study of blood T cell repertoires in COVID-19. Assay used: immunoSEQ multiplex PCR; TCRdb lists only in-frame clones, some missing. Of about 120,000 clones in the sample, under 90% were seen once. The sample taken for sequencing was peripheral blood. These receptors were collected from a man aged 60-69 years with acute or convalescent COVID-19.

V and J are TRBV19 and TRBJ2-6; TRBD1 is a possible D gene (8 bases). V lost 5 bases to trimming and J lost 0 bases, with 17 bases between them. CDR1 LNHDA and CDR2 SQIVND come from the germline V gene (reference sequence). The CDR3 contains 18 residues. The CDR3 spells CASSGYTGGASGANVLTF. CDR3 DNA sequence: TGTGCCAGTAGTGGCTATACAGGGGGGGCCTCTGGGGCCAACGTCCTGACTTTC.

This clone was found once. V and J are TRBV10-3 and TRBJ2-7; 15 bases agree with TRBD2. This CDR3 spans 15 amino acids. V lost 6 bases to trimming and J lost 7 bases; unmatched junction nucleotides: 7. Germline CDR1 is ENHRY and CDR2 is SYGVKD. CDR3 sequence (DNA): TGTGCCATCAGGGGGGGACTAGCGGGAGGAAGTGAGCAGTACTTC. This sequence encodes CAIRGGLAGGSEQYF.

This clone appeared once. This chain connects TRBV19 to TRBJ2-3, with TRBD1 identical over 10 bases. The CDR3 covers 18 residues. J was trimmed by 3 bases and V by 3 bases; bases with no gene match: 12. CDR1 and CDR2 from the germline V gene are LNHDA and SQIVND (reference sequence). CDR3 sequence reads: CASSIFPSDRGRTDTQYF. The CDR3, as DNA: TGTGCCAGTAGTATTTTCCCCTCGGACAGGGGGAGGACAGATACGCAGTATTTT. The complete variable domain, with remaining parts taken from reference TRBV19 and TRBJ2-3, reads DGGITQSPKYLFRKEGQNVTLSCEQNLNHDAMYWYRQDPGQGLRLIYYSQIVNDFQKGDIAEGYSVSREKKESFPLTVTSAQKNPTAFYLCASSIFPSDRGRTDTQYFGPGTRLTVL.

This clone was counted a few times. The chain combines TRBV6-5 with TRBJ2-2; a possible D gene is TRBD1 (5 bases). The germline V gene encodes CDR1 MNHEY and CDR2 SVGAGI. V gave up 4 bases and J gave up 5 bases, with 5 bases separating them. This CDR3 comprises 12 residues. The CDR3 sequence: CASSWTTGELFF. CDR3 sequence (DNA): TGTGCCAGCAGTTGGACAACCGGGGAGCTGTTTTTT.

V usage is TRBV10-3 and J usage is TRBJ1-3; D gene uncertain. The V gene's germline CDR1 is ENHRY and CDR2 SYGVKD. CDR3 length: 15 residues. V shed 1 base and J shed 0 bases, with 7 bases lying between them. The CDR3 loop reads CAISELGGSGNTIYF. The CDR3 DNA reads TGTGCCATCAGTGAGTTAGGCGGCTCTGGAAACACCATATATTTT.

The V call is TRBV7-8, the J call TRBJ2-7, with D tentatively TRBD2 (6 bases). This CDR3 has 14 residues. Germline V gene lookup returns CDR1 SGHVS and CDR2 FQNEAQ. Between the trimmed V and J ends, which lost 6 bases and 1 base, there was a span of 13 bases. The CDR3 spells CASRPGLQSYEQYF. As DNA, the CDR3 is TGTGCCAGCAGACCGGGACTTCAGTCCTACGAGCAGTACTTC.

This chain connects TRBV6-5 to TRBJ1-6; D possibly corresponds to TRBD1 (6 bases). The CDR3 covers 16 residues. V was cut by 4 bases and J by 14 bases, with 24 bases left in between. Germline V gene sequence: CDR1 MNHEY, CDR2 SVGAGI. This CDR3 is CASSSTPDRSESTLHF. The CDR3 region has the DNA TGTGCCAGCAGTTCGACCCCCGACAGGTCGGAAAGCACCCTCCACTTT.

This chain links TRBV10-3 with TRBJ1-2; 8 bases match TRBD1. Trimming removed 4 bases from V and 6 bases from J; junction bases left unmatched: 10. Germline V lookup: CDR1 ENHRY, CDR2 SYGVKD. CDR3 length equals 15 residues. The CDR3 sequence is CAISVNRGVRNGYTF. CDR3 coding DNA: TGTGCCATCAGTGTTAACAGGGGGGTTAGGAATGGCTACACCTTC.

This clone appeared a single time. This chain joins TRBV5-4 and TRBJ2-7, with 8 nucleotides matching TRBD1. This CDR3 is built from 13 residues. The V gene's germline CDR1 is SGHNT and CDR2 YYREEE (reference sequence). V dropped 2 bases and J dropped 5; count of bases not matched to a gene: 3. The CDR3 bases are TGTGCCAGCAGCTTTCAGGGGGCCCACGAGCAGTACTTC. Translated: CASSFQGAHEQYF.

The chain carries TRBV9 and TRBJ2-7; TRBD2 agrees at 7 bases. CDR1 and CDR2 from the germline V gene are SGDLS and YYNGEE. The CDR3 has 15 amino acids. The V gene end was trimmed by 3 bases and the J gene end by 2 bases; junction bases not matched to a gene: 8. CDR3 sequence reads: CASSGGREAPYEQYF. CDR3 sequence (DNA): TGTGCCAGCAGCGGAGGGAGGGAAGCGCCCTACGAGCAGTACTTC.

In nucleotides, the CDR3 is TGTGCCACCAGCAGAGATCGCGAAGGGAGCCACGAGCAGTACTTC. This sequence encodes CATSRDREGSHEQYF. V is TRBV15 and J is TRBJ2-7; the D gene is possibly TRBD2 (5 bases). The CDR3 sequence is 15 residues long. V was pared by 0 bases and J by 5 bases, with 14 bases between. Per germline, CDR1 LNHNV and CDR2 YYDKDF (reference sequence). The whole variable domain, filled in from reference TRBV15 and TRBJ2-7, reads DAMVIQNPRYQVTQFGKPVTLSCSQTLNHNVMYWYQQKSSQAPKLLFHYYDKDFNNEADTPDNFQSRRPNTSFCFLDIRSPGLGDTAMYLCATSRDREGSHEQYFGPGTRLTVT.

The chain recombines TRBV19 with TRBJ2-6; 7 nucleotides line up with TRBD2. J was trimmed by 2 bases and V by 8 bases; bases with no gene match: 6. CDR1 LNHDA and CDR2 SQIVND come from the germline V gene (reference sequence). The CDR3 loop spans 15 amino acids. The CDR3 loop is CASWAAGAGANVLTF. The CDR3 DNA follows: TGTGCCAGTTGGGCCGCGGGAGCTGGGGCCAACGTCCTGACTTTC.

This clone was seen a few times. The gene calls are TRBV10-3 and TRBJ2-1; D may be TRBD1 (6 bases). Trimming removed 0 bases from V and 6 bases from J, with 12 bases in between. The CDR3 extends over 15 amino acids. Germline assignment: CDR1 ENHRY and CDR2 SYGVKD. As DNA, the CDR3 is TGTGCCATCAGTGAGTCGAGCCAGGGGATCAATGAGCAGTTCTTC. Translated, it gives CAISESSQGINEQFF.

This clone was recorded a few times. The chain recombines TRBV10-1 with TRBJ1-6; D is perhaps TRBD1 (5 bases). Trimming removed 5 bases from V and 6 bases from J, with 8 bases in between. The CDR3 covers 13 residues. Germline lookup yields CDR1 WNHNN and CDR2 SYGVQD (reference sequence). CDR3 residues: CASSTGRNSPLHF. CDR3 coding DNA: TGCGCCAGCAGTACAGGCCGTAATTCACCCCTCCACTTT.

The V and J genes are TRBV27 and TRBJ1-5, with 7 bases matching TRBD1. With V trimmed by 4 bases and J by 2 bases, 8 bases remained unmatched. The CDR3 is 16 amino acids. Germline-derived CDR1 and CDR2 are MNHEY and SMNVEV (reference sequence). In nucleotides, the CDR3 is TGTGCCAGCAGTTCCAGGGGGACCTATCGCAATCAGCCCCAGCATTTT. It codes for CASSSRGTYRNQPQHF.

The gene calls are TRBV2 and TRBJ1-1; the D gene is possibly TRBD1 (6 bases). This CDR3 is built from 11 residues. Trimming pared 8 bases from V and 10 bases from J, leaving 14 bases between. The germline CDR1 and CDR2 sequences are SNHLY and FYNNEI. This CDR3 reads CASGPGHVAFF. In DNA form, the CDR3 reads TGTGCCAGCGGCCCGGGACACGTAGCTTTCTTT.

The chain employs TRBV28 and TRBJ2-5, with 8 bases matching TRBD1. Germline V CDR1 and CDR2: MDHEN, SYDVKM. The V segment lost 6 bases and the J segment 2 bases; nucleotides outside the gene matches: 11. The CDR3 has 16 residues. The chain's CDR3 is CASRHDRGPLQETQYF. The CDR3 bases are TGTGCCAGCAGACACGACAGGGGACCTCTTCAAGAGACCCAGTACTTC.